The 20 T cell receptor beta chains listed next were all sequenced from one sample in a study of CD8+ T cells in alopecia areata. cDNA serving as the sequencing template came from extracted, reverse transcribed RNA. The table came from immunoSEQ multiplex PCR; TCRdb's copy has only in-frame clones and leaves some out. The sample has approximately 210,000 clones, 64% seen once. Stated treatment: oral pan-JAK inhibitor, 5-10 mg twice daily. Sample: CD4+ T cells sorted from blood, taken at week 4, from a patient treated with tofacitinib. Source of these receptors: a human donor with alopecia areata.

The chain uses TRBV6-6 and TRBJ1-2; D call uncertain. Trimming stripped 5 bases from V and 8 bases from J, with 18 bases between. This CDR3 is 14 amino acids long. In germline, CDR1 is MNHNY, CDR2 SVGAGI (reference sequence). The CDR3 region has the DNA TGTGCCAGCAGTCCGGCCATCGCGGCGGGAGGCTACACCTTC. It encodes CASSPAIAAGGYTF.

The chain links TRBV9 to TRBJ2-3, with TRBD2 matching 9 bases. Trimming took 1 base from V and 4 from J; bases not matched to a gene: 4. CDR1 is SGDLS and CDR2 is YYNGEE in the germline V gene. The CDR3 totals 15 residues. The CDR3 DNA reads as TGTGCCAGCAGCGTAAAGAGCGGGGGGCCAGATACGCAGTATTTT. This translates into CASSVKSGGPDTQYF.

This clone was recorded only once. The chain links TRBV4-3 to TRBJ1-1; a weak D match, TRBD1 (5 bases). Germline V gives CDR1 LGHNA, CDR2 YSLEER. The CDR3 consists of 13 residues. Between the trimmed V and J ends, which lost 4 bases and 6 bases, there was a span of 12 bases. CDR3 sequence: CASSPHGGAEAFF. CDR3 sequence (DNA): TGCGCCAGCAGCCCCCATGGGGGGGCTGAAGCTTTCTTT.

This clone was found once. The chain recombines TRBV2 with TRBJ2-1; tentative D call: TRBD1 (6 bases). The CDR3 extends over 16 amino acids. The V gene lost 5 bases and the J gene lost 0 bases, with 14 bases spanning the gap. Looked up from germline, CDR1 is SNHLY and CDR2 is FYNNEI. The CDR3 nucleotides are TGTGCCAGCAGTCCCTCGACAGGACTCTCCTACAATGAGCAGTTCTTC. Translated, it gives CASSPSTGLSYNEQFF. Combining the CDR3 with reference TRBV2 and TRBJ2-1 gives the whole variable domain EPEVTQTPSHQVTQMGQEVILRCVPISNHLYFYWYRQILGQKVEFLVSFYNNEISEKSEIFDDQFSVERPDGSNFTLKIRSTKLEDSAMYFCASSPSTGLSYNEQFFGPGTRLTVL.

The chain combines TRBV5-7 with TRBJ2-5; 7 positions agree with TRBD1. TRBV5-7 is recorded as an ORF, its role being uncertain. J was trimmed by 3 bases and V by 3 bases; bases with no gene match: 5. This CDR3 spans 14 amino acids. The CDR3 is CASSYTGTEETQYF. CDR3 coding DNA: TGTGCCAGCAGCTATACCGGGACAGAAGAGACCCAGTACTTC.

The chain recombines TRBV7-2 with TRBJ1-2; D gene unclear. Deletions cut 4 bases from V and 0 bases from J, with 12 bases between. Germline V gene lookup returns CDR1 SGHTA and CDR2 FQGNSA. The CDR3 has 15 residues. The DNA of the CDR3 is TGTGCCAGCAGCTCTGGATACGGATCTAACTATGGCTACACCTTC. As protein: CASSSGYGSNYGYTF.

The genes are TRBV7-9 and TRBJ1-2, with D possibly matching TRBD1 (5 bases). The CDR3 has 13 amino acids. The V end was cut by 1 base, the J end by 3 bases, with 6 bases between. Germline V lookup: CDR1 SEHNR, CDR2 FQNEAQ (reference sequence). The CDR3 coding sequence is TGTGCCAGCAGCTTAGTGGGGGACTATGGCTACACCTTC. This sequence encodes CASSLVGDYGYTF.

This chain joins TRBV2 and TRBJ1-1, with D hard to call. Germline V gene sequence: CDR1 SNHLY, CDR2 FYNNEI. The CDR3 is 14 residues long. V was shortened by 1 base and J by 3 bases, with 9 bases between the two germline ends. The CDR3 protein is CASSEDSVDTEAFF. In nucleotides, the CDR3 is TGTGCCAGCAGTGAAGATTCGGTGGACACTGAAGCTTTCTTT.

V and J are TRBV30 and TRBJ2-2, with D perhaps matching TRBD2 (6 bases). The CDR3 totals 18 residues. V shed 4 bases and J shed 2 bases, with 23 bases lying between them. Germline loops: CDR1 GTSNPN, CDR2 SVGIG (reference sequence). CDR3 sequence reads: CAWKGPRYPGVNTGELFF. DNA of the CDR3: TGTGCCTGGAAAGGGCCCCGGTACCCGGGGGTCAACACCGGGGAGCTGTTTTTT. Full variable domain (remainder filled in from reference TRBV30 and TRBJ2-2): SQTIHQWPATLVQPVGSPLSLECTVEGTSNPNLYWYRQAAGRGLQLLFYSVGIGQISSEVPQNLSASRPQDRQFILSSKKLLLSDSGFYLCAWKGPRYPGVNTGELFFGEGSRLTVL.

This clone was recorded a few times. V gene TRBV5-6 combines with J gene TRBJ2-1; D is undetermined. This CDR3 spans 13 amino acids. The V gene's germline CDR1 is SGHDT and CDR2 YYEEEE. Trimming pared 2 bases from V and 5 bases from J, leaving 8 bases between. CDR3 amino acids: CASSLVPDNEQFF. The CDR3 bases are TGTGCCAGCAGCTTAGTGCCGGACAATGAGCAGTTCTTC. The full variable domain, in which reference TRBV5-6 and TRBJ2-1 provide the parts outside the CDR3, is DAGVTQSPTHLIKTRGQQVTLRCSPKSGHDTVSWYQQALGQGPQFIFQYYEEEERQRGNFPDRFSGHQFPNYSSELNVNALLLGDSALYLCASSLVPDNEQFFGPGTRLTVL.

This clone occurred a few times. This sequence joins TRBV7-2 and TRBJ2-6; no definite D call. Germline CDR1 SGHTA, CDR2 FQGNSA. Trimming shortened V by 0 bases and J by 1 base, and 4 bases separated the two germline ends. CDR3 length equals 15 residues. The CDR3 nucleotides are TGTGCCAGCAGCTTAGCGGGGTCTGGGGCCAACGTCCTGACTTTC. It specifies CASSLAGSGANVLTF.

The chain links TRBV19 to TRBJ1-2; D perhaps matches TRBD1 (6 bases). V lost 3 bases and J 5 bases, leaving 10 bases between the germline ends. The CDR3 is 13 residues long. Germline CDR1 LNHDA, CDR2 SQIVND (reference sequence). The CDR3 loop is CASSIQGWYGYTF. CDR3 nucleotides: TGTGCCAGTAGTATTCAGGGGTGGTATGGCTACACCTTC.

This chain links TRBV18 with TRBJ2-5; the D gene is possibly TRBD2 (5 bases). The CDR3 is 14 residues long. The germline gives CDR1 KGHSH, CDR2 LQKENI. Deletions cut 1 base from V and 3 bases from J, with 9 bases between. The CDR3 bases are TGTGCCAGCTCACCACAGTCCGGGGAAGAGACCCAGTACTTC. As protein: CASSPQSGEETQYF.

The DNA of the CDR3 is TGTGCCAGCAGCTCCGGTCGGGGGGCTGCTAATGAAAAACTGTTTTTT. Its translation: CASSSGRGAANEKLFF. The chain combines TRBV7-9 with TRBJ1-4, with D perhaps matching TRBD1 (6 bases). The V gene's germline CDR1 is SEHNR and CDR2 FQNEAQ (reference sequence). The CDR3 spans 16 residues. The V gene lost 4 bases and the J gene lost 3 bases, with 15 bases spanning the gap.

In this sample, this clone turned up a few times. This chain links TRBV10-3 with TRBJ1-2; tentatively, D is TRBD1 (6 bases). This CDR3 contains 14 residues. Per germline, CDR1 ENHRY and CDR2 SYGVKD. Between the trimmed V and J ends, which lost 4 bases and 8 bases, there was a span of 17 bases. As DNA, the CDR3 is TGTGCCATCAGTGGCCAGCAGGGGTTTCTCGGCTACACCTTC. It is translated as CAISGQQGFLGYTF.

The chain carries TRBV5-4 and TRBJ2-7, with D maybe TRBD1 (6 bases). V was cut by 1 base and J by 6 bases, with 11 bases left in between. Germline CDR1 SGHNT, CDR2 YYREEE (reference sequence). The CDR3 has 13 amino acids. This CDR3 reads CASSLFGGLEQYF. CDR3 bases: TGTGCCAGCAGCTTGTTTGGGGGCCTCGAGCAGTACTTC.

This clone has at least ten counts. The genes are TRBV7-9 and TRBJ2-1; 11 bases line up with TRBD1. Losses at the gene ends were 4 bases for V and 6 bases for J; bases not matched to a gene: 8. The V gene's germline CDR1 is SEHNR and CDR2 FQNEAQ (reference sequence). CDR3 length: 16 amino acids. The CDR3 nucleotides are TGTGCCAGCAGCTCATTAGGGGACAGGGGGTTCAATGAGCAGTTCTTC. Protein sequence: CASSSLGDRGFNEQFF.

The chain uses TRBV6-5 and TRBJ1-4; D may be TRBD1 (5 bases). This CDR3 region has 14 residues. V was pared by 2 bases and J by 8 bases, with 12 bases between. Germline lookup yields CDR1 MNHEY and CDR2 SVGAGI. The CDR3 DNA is TGTGCCAGCAGTTACGCCGGGGCAGAAGAAAAACTGTTTTTT. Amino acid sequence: CASSYAGAEEKLFF.

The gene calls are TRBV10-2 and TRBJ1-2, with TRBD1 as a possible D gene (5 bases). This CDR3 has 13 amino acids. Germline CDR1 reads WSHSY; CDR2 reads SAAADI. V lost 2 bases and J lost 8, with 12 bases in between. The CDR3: CASSEAGVGGYTF. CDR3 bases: TGCGCCAGCAGTGAGGCGGGGGTTGGAGGCTACACCTTC.

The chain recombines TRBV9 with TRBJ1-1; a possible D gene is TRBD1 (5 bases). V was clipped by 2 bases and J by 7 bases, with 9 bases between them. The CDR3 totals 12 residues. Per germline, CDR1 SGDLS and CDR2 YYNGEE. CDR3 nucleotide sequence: TGTGCCAGCAGCGTCCGACAGAATGAAGCTTTCTTT. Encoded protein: CASSVRQNEAFF. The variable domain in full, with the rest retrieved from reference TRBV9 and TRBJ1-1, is DSGVTQTPKHLITATGQRVTLRCSPRSGDLSVYWYQQSLDQGLQFLIQYYNGEERAKGNILERFSAQQFPDLHSELNLSSLELGDSALYFCASSVRQNEAFFGQGTRLTVV.